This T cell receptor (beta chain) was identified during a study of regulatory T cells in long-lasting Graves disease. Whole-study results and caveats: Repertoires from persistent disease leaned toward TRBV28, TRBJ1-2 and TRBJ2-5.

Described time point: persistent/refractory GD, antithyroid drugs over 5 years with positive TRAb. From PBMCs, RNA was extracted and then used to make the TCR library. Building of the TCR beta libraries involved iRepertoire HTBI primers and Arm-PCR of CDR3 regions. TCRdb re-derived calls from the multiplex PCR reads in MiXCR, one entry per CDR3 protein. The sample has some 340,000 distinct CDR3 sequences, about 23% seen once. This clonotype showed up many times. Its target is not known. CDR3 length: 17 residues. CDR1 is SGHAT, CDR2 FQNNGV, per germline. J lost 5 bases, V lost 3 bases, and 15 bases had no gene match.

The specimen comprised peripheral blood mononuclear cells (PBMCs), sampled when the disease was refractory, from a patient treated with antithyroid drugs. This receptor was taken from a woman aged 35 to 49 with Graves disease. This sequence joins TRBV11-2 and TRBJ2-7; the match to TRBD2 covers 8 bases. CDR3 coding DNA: TGTGCCAGCAGCTTTACAACCTATAGCGGGAAATTAGACGAGCAGTACTTC. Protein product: CASSFTTYSGKLDEQYF.